The clone carrying this T cell receptor (beta chain) was counted between two and nine times. The CDR3 loop spans 15 amino acids. Germline V gene lookup returns CDR1 SGHRS and CDR2 YFSETQ. V dropped 0 bases and J dropped 4 bases, with 13 bases sitting between them. The entry originates in a study of blood T cells in healthy people across ages. Donors ranged from about 6 to 90 years old and were healthy Caucasians in Russia. Through a sample-barcoded 5' primer and a J-beta primer mix, a second PCR was run for about 6 to 12 cycles. TCRdb ran MiXCR on the 5' RACE reads and lists one entry per CDR3 protein. This sample has 800,000 or so distinct CDR3 sequences, with more than 20% found just once. These data were also reused for a study on T cells of mothers and their children.

This clonotype was obtained from a boy aged 10-17 years in good health. Sequencing was performed on blood. The chain carries TRBV5-1 and TRBJ1-1; D may be TRBD1 (5 bases). The CDR3 sequence is CASSLGAAGGTEAFF. DNA for the CDR3: TGCGCCAGCAGCTTGGGAGCAGCTGGGGGCACTGAAGCTTTCTTT.